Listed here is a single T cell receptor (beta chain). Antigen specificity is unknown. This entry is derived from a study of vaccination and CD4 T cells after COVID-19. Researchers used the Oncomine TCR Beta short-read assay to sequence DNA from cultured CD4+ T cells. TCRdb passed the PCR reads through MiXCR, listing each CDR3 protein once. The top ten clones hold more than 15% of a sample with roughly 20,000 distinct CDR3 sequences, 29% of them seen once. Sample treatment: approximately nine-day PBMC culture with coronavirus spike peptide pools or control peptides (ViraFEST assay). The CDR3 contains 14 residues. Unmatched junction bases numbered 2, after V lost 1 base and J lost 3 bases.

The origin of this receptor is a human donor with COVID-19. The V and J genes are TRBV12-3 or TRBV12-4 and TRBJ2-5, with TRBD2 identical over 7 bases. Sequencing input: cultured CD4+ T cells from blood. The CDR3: CASSLVGGKETQYF. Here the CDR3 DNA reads TGTGCCAGCAGTTTAGTCGGGGGGAAAGAGACCCAGTACTTC.